The 30 T cell receptor beta chains in this list originate from one sample, sequenced in a study of response to subunit inactivated influenza vaccine. TCRdb analysed the RT-PCR reads with MiXCR anew, one entry per CDR3 protein. The table has roughly 780,000 distinct CDR3 sequences, less than 20% seen once. The material sequenced was PBMCs from blood, taken approximately 5 days after vaccination. These receptors originate from a man between 45 and 60 years old who received an inactivated influenza vaccine.

This clonotype was seen more than once but under ten times. The CDR3 nucleotides are TGCAGTGCTAGCCGCGGGGAGCGCCAAGAGACCCAGTACTTC. This gives the protein CSASRGERQETQYF. The rearrangement joins TRBV20-1 to TRBJ2-5, with D perhaps TRBD2 (6 bases). Trimming cost V 3 bases and J 1 base, with 12 bases left between them. Germline CDR1 and CDR2: DFQATT and SNEGSKA (reference sequence). The CDR3 is 14 amino acids.

Only a few counts were recorded for this clonotype. The V gene is TRBV5-6, the J gene TRBJ2-6; perhaps TRBD2 as D (5 bases). Germline lookup yields CDR1 SGHDT and CDR2 YYEEEE. The CDR3 runs 17 residues. The V and J ends lost 0 bases and 0 bases respectively, with 10 bases between them. DNA for the CDR3: TGTGCCAGCAGCTTGGCCGTGCGGGTCTCTGGGGCCAACGTCCTGACTTTC. This sequence encodes CASSLAVRVSGANVLTF.

This clonotype was found a few times. The CDR3 reads CASSLGTLSLYEQYF. The CDR3, as DNA: TGTGCCAGCAGCTTAGGGACTCTCTCCCTTTACGAGCAGTACTTC. The rearrangement links TRBV7-2 to TRBJ2-7; the D gene is possibly TRBD2 (5 bases). CDR3 length: 15 residues. The V end lost 1 base, the J end lost 4 bases, and 14 bases lay between the germline ends. Germline CDR1 and CDR2: SGHTA and FQGNSA. The entire variable domain, with the rest obtained from reference TRBV7-2 and TRBJ2-7, is as follows: GAGVSQSPSNKVTEKGKDVELRCDPISGHTALYWYRQSLGQGLEFLIYFQGNSAPDKSGLPSDRFSAERTGGSVSTLTIQRTQQEDSAVYLCASSLGTLSLYEQYFGPGTRLTVT.

The rearrangement links TRBV7-9 to TRBJ2-7, with 8 bases identical to TRBD2. Trimming removed 5 bases from V and 0 bases from J; junction bases left unmatched: 12. Germline-derived CDR1 and CDR2 are SEHNR and FQNEAQ (reference sequence). This CDR3 is built from 17 residues. CDR3 coding DNA: TGTGCCAGCAGCCATCCTCTTACCGGGACTAGCTCCTACGAGCAGTACTTC. This sequence encodes CASSHPLTGTSSYEQYF.

This clonotype has only a few counts. The chain employs TRBV7-6 and TRBJ2-3, with unresolved D. This CDR3 comprises 13 residues. Germline-derived CDR1 and CDR2 are SGHVS and FNYEAQ. Deletions cut 3 bases from V and 4 bases from J, with 8 bases between. CDR3 loop: CASSFKSADTQYF. The CDR3 coding sequence is TGTGCCAGCAGCTTTAAAAGTGCAGATACGCAGTATTTT. The full variable domain, rest sourced from reference TRBV7-6 and TRBJ2-3, is GAGVSQSPRYKVTKRGQDVALRCDPISGHVSLYWYRQALGQGPEFLTYFNYEAQQDKSGLPNDRFSAERPEGSISTLTIQRTEQRDSAMYRCASSFKSADTQYFGPGTRLTVL.

This clonotype appeared a few times. The chain carries TRBV12-3 or TRBV12-4 and TRBJ2-6, with D possibly being TRBD1 (6 bases). The CDR3 extends over 17 amino acids. Trimming took 7 bases from V and 1 from J, leaving 17 bases between them. CDR3 bases: TGTGCCAGCACCCTTACAGGGTCTCGGTCTGGGGCCAACGTCCTGACTTTC. It is translated as CASTLTGSRSGANVLTF.

The chain joins TRBV10-3 to TRBJ2-7, with 8 bases lining up with TRBD1. Germline CDR1 and CDR2: ENHRY and SYGVKD. J was trimmed by 3 bases and V by 4 bases; bases with no gene match: 2. This CDR3 region has 13 residues. The DNA of the CDR3 is TGTGCCATCAGTGCCAGGGGGCTCTACGAGCAGTACTTC. It is translated as CAISARGLYEQYF.

The genes are TRBV15 and TRBJ2-1, with D unclear. This CDR3 is 11 amino acids long. V was shortened by 0 bases and J by 6 bases, with 0 bases between the two germline ends. Germline CDR1 is LNHNV and CDR2 is YYDKDF (reference sequence). The CDR3 spells CATSRDNEQFF. DNA for the CDR3: TGTGCCACCAGCAGAGACAATGAGCAGTTCTTC.

This clonotype has only a few counts. The chain is built from TRBV6-5 and TRBJ2-7; D uncertain. The V end was cut by 0 bases, the J end by 6 bases, with 9 bases between. Germline V lookup: CDR1 MNHEY, CDR2 SVGAGI. This CDR3 is built from 13 residues. The CDR3 loop reads CASSYSMSPEQYF. In DNA, the CDR3 is TGTGCCAGCAGTTACTCGATGTCACCCGAGCAGTACTTC.

The CDR3 coding sequence is TGTGCCAGCAGCCGCGGACTAGCTCCCGGGGAGCTGTTTTTT. Protein product: CASSRGLAPGELFF. This sequence joins TRBV27 and TRBJ2-2; 8 bases align to TRBD2. Germline lookup yields CDR1 MNHEY and CDR2 SMNVEV (reference sequence). The CDR3 loop spans 14 amino acids. Germline trimming cut 6 bases from V and 6 bases from J; bases unmatched to any gene: 6.

This chain joins TRBV7-8 and TRBJ2-5; D may be TRBD2 (7 bases). V was pared by 7 bases and J by 2 bases, with 20 bases between. Per germline, CDR1 SGHVS and CDR2 FQNEAQ. The CDR3 runs to 16 residues. CDR3 sequence (DNA): TGTGCCAGCACCCAAGGGGGAGGGCAGGCACAAGAGACCCAGTACTTC. Translated, it gives CASTQGGGQAQETQYF.

The sample holds a few counts of this clonotype. This rearrangement joins TRBV20-1 to TRBJ2-1; 12 nucleotides line up with TRBD2. CDR1 and CDR2 (germline): DFQATT, SNEGSKA (reference sequence). The CDR3 extends over 14 amino acids. Unmatched junction bases numbered 6, after V lost 6 bases and J lost 6 bases. The CDR3 protein is CSARLAGDSNEQFF. CDR3 sequence (DNA): TGCAGTGCCAGACTAGCGGGGGACTCCAATGAGCAGTTCTTC.

V and J are TRBV12-3 or TRBV12-4 and TRBJ1-5, with 7 positions matching TRBD1. V dropped 5 bases and J dropped 6; count of bases not matched to a gene: 7. The CDR3 is 14 amino acids. The CDR3 protein is CASSDQGVSQPQHF. CDR3 bases: TGTGCCAGCAGTGATCAGGGGGTGAGTCAGCCCCAGCATTTT.

To note about this clonotype: A junction end diverges from the germline sequence, so it may reflect a read error. This rearrangement joins TRBV20-1 to TRBJ2-6, with D hard to call. CDR1 and CDR2 from the germline V gene are DFQATT and SNEGSKA (reference sequence). CDR3 size: 15 residues. The CDR3 region is CSAREQASGPNVLTF. CDR3 DNA: TGCAGTGCTAGAGAGCAGGCATCTGGGCCCAACGTCCTGACTTTC.

A few counts support this clonotype. The chain has TRBV4-2 and TRBJ2-7, with TRBD1 matching over 9 bases. Germline V lookup: CDR1 LGHNA, CDR2 YNFKEQ. This CDR3 comprises 15 residues. The V gene end was trimmed by 1 base and the J gene end by 7 bases; junction bases not matched to a gene: 8. The CDR3 sequence is CASSQGLGQGREQYF. CDR3 DNA sequence: TGTGCCAGCAGCCAAGGATTGGGACAGGGTAGGGAGCAGTACTTC.

This clonotype was recorded at least ten times. This chain links TRBV20-1 with TRBJ2-3, with TRBD2 identical over 10 bases. The length of the CDR3 is 15 residues. The trim removed 1 base at V and 4 bases at J, leaving 5 bases unmatched. The germline V gene has CDR1 DFQATT and CDR2 SNEGSKA (reference sequence). The CDR3 DNA is TGCAGTGCTAGAGGGTCTAGCGGGAGTCCAGATACGCAGTATTTT. Protein sequence: CSARGSSGSPDTQYF.

This clonotype was observed a few times. This rearrangement joins TRBV29-1 to TRBJ1-1; 9 nucleotides line up with TRBD1. CDR1 and CDR2 (germline): SQVTM, ANQGSEA. CDR3 length: 13 residues. J lost 4 bases, V lost 6 bases, and 6 bases had no gene match. For the CDR3, the DNA is TGCAGCGTAACAGGGGGCAGGGGCACTGAAGCTTTCTTT. Translated, it gives CSVTGGRGTEAFF.

This clonotype was counted only a few times. J is TRBJ2-1 and V is TRBV4-2; D possibly corresponds to TRBD1 (6 bases). V was trimmed by 2 bases and J by 0 bases, leaving 17 bases between them. This CDR3 region has 18 residues. In germline, CDR1 is LGHNA, CDR2 YNFKEQ. The CDR3 protein is CASSQQPWTASSYNEQFF. The CDR3 DNA is TGTGCCAGCAGCCAACAACCGTGGACAGCTAGCTCCTACAATGAGCAGTTCTTC.

This clonotype was observed a few times. This rearrangement joins TRBV29-1 to TRBJ2-7; either TRBD1 or TRBD2 may supply D (7 bases each). CDR3 length equals 12 residues. Trimming cost V 5 bases and J 7 bases, with 15 bases left between them. Germline loops: CDR1 SQVTM, CDR2 ANQGSEA. The chain's CDR3 is CSVLSRGGEQYF. DNA for the CDR3: TGCAGCGTTCTTTCCAGGGGGGGGGAGCAGTACTTC.

The chain uses TRBV7-2 and TRBJ2-5; no clear D gene. Germline V CDR1 and CDR2: SGHTA, FQGNSA. This CDR3 has 14 amino acids. The V end lost 5 bases, the J end lost 1 base, and 11 bases lay between the germline ends. The chain's CDR3 is CASSPAASQETQYF. The CDR3 region has the DNA TGTGCCAGCAGCCCCGCCGCCTCCCAAGAGACCCAGTACTTC.

The J gene is TRBJ2-1, the V gene TRBV19; D gene ambiguous. The V end was cut by 1 base, the J end by 0 bases, with 10 bases between. Germline CDR1 reads LNHDA; CDR2 reads SQIVND (reference sequence). This CDR3 region has 16 residues. CDR3: CASSIGSSSSYNEQFF. The CDR3 region has the DNA TGTGCCAGTAGTATAGGAAGCTCGAGCTCCTACAATGAGCAGTTCTTC.

The chain carries TRBV5-5 and TRBJ2-3; 8 bases are a match to TRBD2. The CDR3 runs 15 residues. Germline V CDR1 and CDR2: SGHKS, YYEKEE (reference sequence). J lost 4 bases, V lost 1 base, and 5 bases had no gene match. The CDR3 loop is CASSLKAGAADTQYF. CDR3 nucleotides: TGTGCCAGCAGCTTGAAAGCGGGAGCGGCAGATACGCAGTATTTT. Full variable domain (outside the CDR3, taken from reference TRBV5-5 and TRBJ2-3): DAGVTQSPTHLIKTRGQQVTLRCSPISGHKSVSWYQQVLGQGPQFIFQYYEKEERGRGNFPDRFSARQFPNYSSELNVNALLLGDSALYLCASSLKAGAADTQYFGPGTRLTVL.

With regard to this clonotype: This may be a read error, as it is one base from a much larger clone. The V gene is TRBV29-1, the J gene TRBJ2-7, with a possible D match to TRBD1 (6 bases). V lost 2 bases, J lost 2 bases, and 13 bases lay in between. The CDR3 is 14 residues long. Germline V gene data show CDR1 as SQVTM and CDR2 as ANQGSEA. The chain's CDR3 is CSVENQGLPYEQYF. The CDR3 bases are TGCAGCGTTGAAAATCAGGGGCTACCCTACGAGCAGTACTTC.

The CDR3 region is CASSVYGSGSSGELFF. The DNA of the CDR3 is TGTGCCAGCAGCGTATATGGTAGCGGGAGTTCCGGGGAGCTGTTTTTT. The V call is TRBV9, the J call TRBJ2-2; TRBD2 matches 9 bases. The V segment lost 1 base and the J segment 6 bases; nucleotides outside the gene matches: 7. Germline V CDR1 and CDR2: SGDLS, YYNGEE. The CDR3 is 16 amino acids.

This clonotype has only a few counts. The chain is built from TRBV24-1 and TRBJ2-7; TRBD1 might be the D (5 bases). Germline V gene lookup returns CDR1 KGHDR and CDR2 SFDVKD. The V and J ends lost 2 bases and 2 bases respectively, with 6 bases between them. The CDR3 is made up of 13 amino acids. CDR3 nucleotide sequence: TGTGCCACCAGTGATTCGGACACCTACGAGCAGTACTTC. This sequence encodes CATSDSDTYEQYF.

This CDR3 is CASSPGLQAGNTIYF. CDR3 nucleotide sequence: TGTGCCAGCTCCCCAGGGTTGCAAGCTGGAAACACCATATATTTT. This chain uses TRBV18 with TRBJ1-3; D possibly corresponds to TRBD1 (5 bases). With 6 bases removed from V and 2 bases from J, the gap between germline ends came to 14 bases. Germline V gene data show CDR1 as KGHSH and CDR2 as LQKENI. This CDR3 contains 15 residues.

This clonotype has more than one count but fewer than ten. CDR3 nucleotide sequence: TGCAGTGCTAGAGAGGTTATAGCGGGGGGGCCCGAGAATGAGCAGTTCTTC. Translating it yields CSAREVIAGGPENEQFF. The chain combines TRBV20-1 with TRBJ2-1; TRBD2 agrees at 11 bases. With V trimmed by 0 bases and J by 7 bases, 11 bases remained unmatched. Germline V gives CDR1 DFQATT, CDR2 SNEGSKA (reference sequence). This CDR3 has 17 residues.

V is TRBV5-1 and J is TRBJ1-3, with TRBD1 identical over 8 bases. Germline V lookup: CDR1 SGHRS, CDR2 YFSETQ. The V gene end was trimmed by 4 bases and the J gene end by 0 bases; junction bases not matched to a gene: 6. This CDR3 has 16 amino acids. DNA of the CDR3: TGCGCCAGCAGCAAGGGACAGGCTTTCTCTGGAAACACCATATATTTT. This sequence encodes CASSKGQAFSGNTIYF.

This clonotype has only a few counts. The chain links TRBV20-1 to TRBJ2-6, with D possibly being TRBD2 (5 bases). V gave up 6 bases and J gave up 0 bases, with 9 bases separating them. CDR3 length: 14 amino acids. The germline V gene has CDR1 DFQATT and CDR2 SNEGSKA (reference sequence). The CDR3 bases are TGCAGTGCCTGGACTTCCTCTGGGGCCAACGTCCTGACTTTC. Its protein product is CSAWTSSGANVLTF.

The chain combines TRBV28 with TRBJ2-3; D remains ambiguous. V lost 2 bases, J lost 4 bases, and 7 bases lay in between. Germline V gene data show CDR1 as MDHEN and CDR2 as SYDVKM. This CDR3 is built from 13 residues. CDR3 in amino acids: CASSLQDPDTQYF. CDR3 coding DNA: TGTGCCAGCAGTTTACAGGACCCAGATACGCAGTATTTT.